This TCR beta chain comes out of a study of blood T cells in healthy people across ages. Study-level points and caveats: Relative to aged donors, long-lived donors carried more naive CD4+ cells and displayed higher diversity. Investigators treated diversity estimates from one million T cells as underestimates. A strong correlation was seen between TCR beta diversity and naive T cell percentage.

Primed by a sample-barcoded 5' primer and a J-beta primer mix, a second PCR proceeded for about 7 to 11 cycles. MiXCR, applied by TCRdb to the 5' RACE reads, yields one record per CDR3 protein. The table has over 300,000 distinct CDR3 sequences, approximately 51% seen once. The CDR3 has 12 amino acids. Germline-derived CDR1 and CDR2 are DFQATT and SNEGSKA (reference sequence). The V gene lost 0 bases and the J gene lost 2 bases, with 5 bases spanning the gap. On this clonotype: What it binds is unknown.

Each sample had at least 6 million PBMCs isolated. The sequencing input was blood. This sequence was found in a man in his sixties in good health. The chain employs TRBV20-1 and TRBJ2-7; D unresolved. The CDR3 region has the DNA TGCAGTGCTAGAGATCAGACCTACGAGCAGTACTTC. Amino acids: CSARDQTYEQYF.